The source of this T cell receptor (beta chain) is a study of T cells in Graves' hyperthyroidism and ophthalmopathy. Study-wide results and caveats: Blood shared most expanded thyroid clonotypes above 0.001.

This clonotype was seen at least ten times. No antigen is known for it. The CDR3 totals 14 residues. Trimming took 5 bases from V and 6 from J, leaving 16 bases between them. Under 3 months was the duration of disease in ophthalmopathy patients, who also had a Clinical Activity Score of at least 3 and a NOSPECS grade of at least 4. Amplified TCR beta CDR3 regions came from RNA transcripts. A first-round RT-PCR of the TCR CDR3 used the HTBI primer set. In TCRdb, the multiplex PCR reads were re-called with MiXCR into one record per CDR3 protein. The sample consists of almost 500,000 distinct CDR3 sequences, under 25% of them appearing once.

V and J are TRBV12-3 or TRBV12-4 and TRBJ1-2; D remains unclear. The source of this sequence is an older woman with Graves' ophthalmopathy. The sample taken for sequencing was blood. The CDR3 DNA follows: TGTGCCAGCAGTCTAACAACAGTTCTCGATGGCTACACCTTC. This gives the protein CASSLTTVLDGYTF.